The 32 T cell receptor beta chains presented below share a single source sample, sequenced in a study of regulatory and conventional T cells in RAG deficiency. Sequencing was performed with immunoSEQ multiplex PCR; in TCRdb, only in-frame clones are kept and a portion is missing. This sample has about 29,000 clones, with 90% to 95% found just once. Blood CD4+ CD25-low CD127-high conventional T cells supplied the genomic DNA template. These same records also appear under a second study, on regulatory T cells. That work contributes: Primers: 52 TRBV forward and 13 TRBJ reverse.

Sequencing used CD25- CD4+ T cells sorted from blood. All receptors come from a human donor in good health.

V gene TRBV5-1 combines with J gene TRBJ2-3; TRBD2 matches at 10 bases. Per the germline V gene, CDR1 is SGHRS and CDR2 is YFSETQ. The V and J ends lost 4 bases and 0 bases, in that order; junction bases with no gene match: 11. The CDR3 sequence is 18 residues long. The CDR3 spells CASSHGASGGASTDTQYF. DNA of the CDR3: TGCGCCAGCAGCCACGGGGCTAGCGGGGGTGCTAGCACAGATACGCAGTATTTT.

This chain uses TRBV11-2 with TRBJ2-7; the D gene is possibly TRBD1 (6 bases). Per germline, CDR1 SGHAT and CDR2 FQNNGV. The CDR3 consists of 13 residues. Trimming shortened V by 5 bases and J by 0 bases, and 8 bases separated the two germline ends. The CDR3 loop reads CASSRTDSYEQYF. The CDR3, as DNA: TGTGCCAGCAGCCGGACAGACTCCTACGAGCAGTACTTC.

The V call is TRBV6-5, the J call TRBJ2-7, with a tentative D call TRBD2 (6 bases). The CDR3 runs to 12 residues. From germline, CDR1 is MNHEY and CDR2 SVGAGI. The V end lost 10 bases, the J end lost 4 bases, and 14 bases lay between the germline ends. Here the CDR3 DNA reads TGTGCCACCTGGGACTTCCGTTACGAGCAGTACTTC. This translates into CATWDFRYEQYF.

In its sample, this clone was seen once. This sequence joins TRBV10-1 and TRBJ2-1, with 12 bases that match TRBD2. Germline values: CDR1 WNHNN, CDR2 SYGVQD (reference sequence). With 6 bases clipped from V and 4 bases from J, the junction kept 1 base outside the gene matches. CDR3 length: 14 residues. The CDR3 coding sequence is TGCGCCAGCAGCGGACTAGCGGGGTACAATGAGCAGTTCTTC. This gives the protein CASSGLAGYNEQFF.

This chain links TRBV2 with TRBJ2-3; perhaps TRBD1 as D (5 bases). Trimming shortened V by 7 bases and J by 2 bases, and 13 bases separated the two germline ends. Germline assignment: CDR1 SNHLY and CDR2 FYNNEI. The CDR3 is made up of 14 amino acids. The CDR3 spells CASKSRQITDTQYF. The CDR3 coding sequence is TGTGCCAGCAAAAGTAGACAGATCACAGATACGCAGTATTTT.

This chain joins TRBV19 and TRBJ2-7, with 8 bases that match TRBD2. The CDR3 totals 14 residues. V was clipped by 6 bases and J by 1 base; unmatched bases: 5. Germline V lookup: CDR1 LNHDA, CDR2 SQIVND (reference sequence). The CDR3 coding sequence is TGTGCCAGTAGGCAGCGGGGGCCTTCCTACGAGCAGTACTTC. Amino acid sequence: CASRQRGPSYEQYF.

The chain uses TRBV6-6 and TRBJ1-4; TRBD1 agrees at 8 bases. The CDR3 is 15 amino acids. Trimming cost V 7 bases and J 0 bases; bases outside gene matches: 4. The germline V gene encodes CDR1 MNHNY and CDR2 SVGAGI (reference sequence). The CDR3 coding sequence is TGTGCCAGCATCTCGACAGGGGCAACTAATGAAAAACTGTTTTTT. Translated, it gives CASISTGATNEKLFF.

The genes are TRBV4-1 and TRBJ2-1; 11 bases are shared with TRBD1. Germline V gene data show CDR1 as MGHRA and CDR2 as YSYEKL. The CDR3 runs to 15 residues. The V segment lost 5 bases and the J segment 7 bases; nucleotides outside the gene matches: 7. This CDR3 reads CASSGQGALGNEQFF. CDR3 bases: TGCGCCAGCAGCGGACAGGGGGCTCTTGGTAATGAGCAGTTCTTC.

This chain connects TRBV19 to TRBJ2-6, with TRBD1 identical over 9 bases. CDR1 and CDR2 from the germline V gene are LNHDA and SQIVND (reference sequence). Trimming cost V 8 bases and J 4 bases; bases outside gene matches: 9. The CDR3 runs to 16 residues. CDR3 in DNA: TGTGCCAGTCTTGACAGGGGGTCTTCGGGGGCCAACGTCCTGACTTTC. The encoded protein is CASLDRGSSGANVLTF. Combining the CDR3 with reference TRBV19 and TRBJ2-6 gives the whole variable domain DGGITQSPKYLFRKEGQNVTLSCEQNLNHDAMYWYRQDPGQGLRLIYYSQIVNDFQKGDIAEGYSVSREKKESFPLTVTSAQKNPTAFYLCASLDRGSSGANVLTFGAGSRLTVL.

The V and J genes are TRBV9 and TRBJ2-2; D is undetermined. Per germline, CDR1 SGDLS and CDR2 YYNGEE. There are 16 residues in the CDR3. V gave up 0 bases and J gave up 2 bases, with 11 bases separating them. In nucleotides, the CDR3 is TGTGCCAGCAGCGTAGGGGCAAGCCCTAACACCGGGGAGCTGTTTTTT. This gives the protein CASSVGASPNTGELFF.

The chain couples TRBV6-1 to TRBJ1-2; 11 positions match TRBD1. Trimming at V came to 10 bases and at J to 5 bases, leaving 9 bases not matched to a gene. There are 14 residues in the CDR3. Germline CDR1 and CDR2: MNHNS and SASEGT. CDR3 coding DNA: TGTGCCACCCGGACAGGGGGCGTATTTTATGGCTACACCTTC. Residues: CATRTGGVFYGYTF.

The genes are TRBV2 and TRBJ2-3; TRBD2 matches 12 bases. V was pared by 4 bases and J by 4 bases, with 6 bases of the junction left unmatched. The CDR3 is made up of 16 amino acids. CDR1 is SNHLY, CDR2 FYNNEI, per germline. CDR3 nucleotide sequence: TGTGCCAGCAGTGGTAGACTAGCGGGGGTGGCAGATACGCAGTATTTT. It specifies CASSGRLAGVADTQYF.

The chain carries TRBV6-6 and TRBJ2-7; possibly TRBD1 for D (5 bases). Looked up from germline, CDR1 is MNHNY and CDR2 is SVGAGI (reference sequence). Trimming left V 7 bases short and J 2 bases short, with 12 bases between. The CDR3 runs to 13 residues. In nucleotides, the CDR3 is TGTGCCAGCACCCTGGGGCAGACCTACGAGCAGTACTTC. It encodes CASTLGQTYEQYF.

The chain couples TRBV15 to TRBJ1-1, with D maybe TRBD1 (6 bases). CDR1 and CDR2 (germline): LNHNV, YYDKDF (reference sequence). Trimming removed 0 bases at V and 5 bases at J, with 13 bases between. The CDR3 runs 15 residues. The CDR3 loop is CATSREGGLWTEAFF. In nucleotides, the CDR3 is TGTGCCACCAGCAGAGAAGGGGGATTGTGGACTGAAGCTTTCTTT.

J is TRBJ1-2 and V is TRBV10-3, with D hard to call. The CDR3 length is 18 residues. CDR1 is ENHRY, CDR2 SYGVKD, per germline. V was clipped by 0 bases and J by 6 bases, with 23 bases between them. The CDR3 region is CAISESPYPVGRRHGYTF. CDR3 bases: TGTGCCATCAGTGAGTCCCCATATCCCGTGGGCAGGCGCCATGGCTACACCTTC.

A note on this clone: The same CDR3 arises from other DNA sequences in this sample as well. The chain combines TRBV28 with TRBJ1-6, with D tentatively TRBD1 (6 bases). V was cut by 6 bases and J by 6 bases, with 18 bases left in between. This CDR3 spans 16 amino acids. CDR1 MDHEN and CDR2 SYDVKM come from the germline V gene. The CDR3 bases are TGTGCCAGCAGCCTGCTTAAACAGGGTGGTAATTCACCCCTCCACTTT. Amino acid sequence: CASSLLKQGGNSPLHF.

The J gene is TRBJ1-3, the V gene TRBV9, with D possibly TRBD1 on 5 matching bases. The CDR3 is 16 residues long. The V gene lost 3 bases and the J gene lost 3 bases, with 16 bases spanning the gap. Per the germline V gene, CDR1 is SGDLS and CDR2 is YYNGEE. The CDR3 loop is CASSGAGPGFGNTIYF. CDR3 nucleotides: TGTGCCAGCAGCGGTGCGGGACCTGGTTTTGGAAACACCATATATTTT.

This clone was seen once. DNA of the CDR3: TGTGCCAGTAGTTCGGACAGGGGGATAAATCAGCCCCAGCATTTT. Residues: CASSSDRGINQPQHF. The V call is TRBV19, the J call TRBJ1-5, with 10 bases that match TRBD1. This CDR3 has 15 amino acids. CDR1 is LNHDA and CDR2 is SQIVND in the germline V gene (reference sequence). V shed 5 bases, J shed 4 bases, and the junction held 5 bases outside the gene matches.

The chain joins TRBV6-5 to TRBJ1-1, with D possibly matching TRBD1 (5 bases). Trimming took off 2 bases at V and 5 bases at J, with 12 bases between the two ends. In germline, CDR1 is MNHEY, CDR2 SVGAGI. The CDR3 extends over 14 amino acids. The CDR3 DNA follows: TGTGCCAGCAGTTACGTTCAGGGTGTAACTGAAGCTTTCTTT. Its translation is CASSYVQGVTEAFF.

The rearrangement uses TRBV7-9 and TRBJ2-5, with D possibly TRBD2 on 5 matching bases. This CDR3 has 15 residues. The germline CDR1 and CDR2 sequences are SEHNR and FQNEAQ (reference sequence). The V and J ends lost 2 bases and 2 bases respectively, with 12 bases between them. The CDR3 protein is CASSLSGWRQETQYF. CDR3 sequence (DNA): TGTGCCAGCAGCTTATCGGGGTGGCGGCAAGAGACCCAGTACTTC.

The CDR3 DNA is TGTGCCAGCAGTTACTCGCTGGTGGGGGGACAAGAGACCCAGTACTTC. Translating it yields CASSYSLVGGQETQYF. The chain couples TRBV6-5 to TRBJ2-5, with TRBD2 as a possible D gene (6 bases). CDR1 MNHEY and CDR2 SVGAGI come from the germline V gene. The germline V and J ends were trimmed by 0 bases and 2 bases, with 13 bases remaining between them. CDR3 length equals 16 residues.

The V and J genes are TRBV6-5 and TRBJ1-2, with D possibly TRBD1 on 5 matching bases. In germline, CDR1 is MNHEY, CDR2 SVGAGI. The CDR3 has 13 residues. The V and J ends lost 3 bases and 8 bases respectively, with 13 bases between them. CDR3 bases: TGTGCCAGCAGTTATGGCCAGGGCAGGGGCTACACCTTC. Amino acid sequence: CASSYGQGRGYTF.

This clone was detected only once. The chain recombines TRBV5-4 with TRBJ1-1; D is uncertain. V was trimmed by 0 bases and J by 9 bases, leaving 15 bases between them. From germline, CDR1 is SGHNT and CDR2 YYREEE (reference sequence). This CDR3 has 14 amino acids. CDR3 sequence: CASSLGVGPIQAFF. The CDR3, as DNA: TGTGCCAGCAGCTTGGGTGTTGGGCCGATTCAAGCTTTCTTT.

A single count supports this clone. The CDR3 here is CASSLNSLAGVGVNEQFF. The DNA of the CDR3 is TGTGCCAGCAGCTTAAATAGTCTAGCGGGGGTGGGAGTAAATGAGCAGTTCTTC. This sequence joins TRBV7-3 and TRBJ2-1; 10 bases agree with TRBD2. Germline CDR1 reads SGHTA; CDR2 reads FQGTGA. Trimming removed 1 base from V and 7 bases from J; junction bases left unmatched: 13. There are 18 residues in the CDR3.

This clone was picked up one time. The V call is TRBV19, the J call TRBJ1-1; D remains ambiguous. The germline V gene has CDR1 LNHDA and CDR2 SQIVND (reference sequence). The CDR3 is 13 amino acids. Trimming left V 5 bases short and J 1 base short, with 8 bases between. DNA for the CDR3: TGTGCCAGTAGTCCCCATTCGAACACTGAAGCTTTCTTT. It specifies CASSPHSNTEAFF.

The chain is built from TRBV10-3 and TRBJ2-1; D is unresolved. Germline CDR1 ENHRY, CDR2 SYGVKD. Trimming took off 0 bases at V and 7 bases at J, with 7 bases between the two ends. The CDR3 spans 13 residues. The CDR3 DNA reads TGTGCCATCAGTGAGTCGAATGCGAATGAGCAGTTCTTC. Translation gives CAISESNANEQFF.

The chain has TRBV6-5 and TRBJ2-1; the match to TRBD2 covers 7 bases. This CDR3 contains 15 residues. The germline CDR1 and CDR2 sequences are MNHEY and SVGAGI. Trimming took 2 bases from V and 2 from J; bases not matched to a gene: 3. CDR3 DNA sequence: TGTGCCAGCAGTTACAGGAGCGGGGCCTACAATGAGCAGTTCTTC. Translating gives CASSYRSGAYNEQFF.

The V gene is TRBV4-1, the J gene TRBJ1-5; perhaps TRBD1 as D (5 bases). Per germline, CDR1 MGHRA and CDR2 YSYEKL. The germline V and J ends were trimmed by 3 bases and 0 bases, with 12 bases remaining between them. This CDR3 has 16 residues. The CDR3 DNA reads TGCGCCAGCAGCCAGGGCAGGGACTATAGCAATCAGCCCCAGCATTTT. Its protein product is CASSQGRDYSNQPQHF.

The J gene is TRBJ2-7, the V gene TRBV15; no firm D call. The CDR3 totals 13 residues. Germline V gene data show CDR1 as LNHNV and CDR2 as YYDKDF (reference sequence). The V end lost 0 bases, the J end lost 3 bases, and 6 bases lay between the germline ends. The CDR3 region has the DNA TGTGCCACCAGCAGAGAGCGCATCTACGAGCAGTACTTC. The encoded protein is CATSRERIYEQYF. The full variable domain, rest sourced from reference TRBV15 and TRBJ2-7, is DAMVIQNPRYQVTQFGKPVTLSCSQTLNHNVMYWYQQKSSQAPKLLFHYYDKDFNNEADTPDNFQSRRPNTSFCFLDIRSPGLGDTAMYLCATSRERIYEQYFGPGTRLTVT.

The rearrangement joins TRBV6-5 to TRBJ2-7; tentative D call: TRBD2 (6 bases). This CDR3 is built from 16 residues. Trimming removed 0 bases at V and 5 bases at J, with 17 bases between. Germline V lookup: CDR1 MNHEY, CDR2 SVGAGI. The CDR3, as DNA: TGTGCCAGCAGTTACTCGAGTCCAGGGTGGAGGGACGAGCAGTACTTC. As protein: CASSYSSPGWRDEQYF.

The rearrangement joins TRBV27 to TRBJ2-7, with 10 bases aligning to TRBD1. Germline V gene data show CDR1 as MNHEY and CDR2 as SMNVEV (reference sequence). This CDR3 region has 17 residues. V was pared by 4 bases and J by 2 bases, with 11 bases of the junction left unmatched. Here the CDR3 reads CASSSLRTGGGTYEQYF. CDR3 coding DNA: TGTGCCAGCAGTTCCCTGAGGACAGGGGGGGGCACCTACGAGCAGTACTTC.

The CDR3 nucleotides are TGTGCCACCCGGGAACCAGGGGGCTCGAACACTGAAGCTTTCTTT. This sequence encodes CATREPGGSNTEAFF. This chain links TRBV19 with TRBJ1-1, with 8 bases fitting TRBD1. Germline trimming cut 10 bases from V and 1 base from J; bases unmatched to any gene: 11. Looked up from germline, CDR1 is LNHDA and CDR2 is SQIVND (reference sequence). This CDR3 region has 15 residues.